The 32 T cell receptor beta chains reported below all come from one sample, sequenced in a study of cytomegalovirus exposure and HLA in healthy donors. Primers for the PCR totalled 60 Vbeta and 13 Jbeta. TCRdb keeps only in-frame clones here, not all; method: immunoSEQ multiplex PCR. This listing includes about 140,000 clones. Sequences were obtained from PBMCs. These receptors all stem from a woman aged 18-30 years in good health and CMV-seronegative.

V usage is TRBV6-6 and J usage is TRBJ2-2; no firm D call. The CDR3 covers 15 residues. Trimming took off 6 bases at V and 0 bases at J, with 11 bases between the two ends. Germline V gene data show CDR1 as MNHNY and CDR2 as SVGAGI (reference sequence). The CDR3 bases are TGTGCCAGCAGGACTCGACCCGCGAACACCGGGGAGCTGTTTTTT. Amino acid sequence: CASRTRPANTGELFF.

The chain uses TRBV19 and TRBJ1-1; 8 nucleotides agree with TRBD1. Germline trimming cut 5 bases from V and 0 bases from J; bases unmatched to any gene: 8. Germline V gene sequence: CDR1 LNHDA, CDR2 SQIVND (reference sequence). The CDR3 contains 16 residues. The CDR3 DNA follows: TGTGCCAGTAGTGCATGGACAGGGTATTTGAACACTGAAGCTTTCTTT. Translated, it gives CASSAWTGYLNTEAFF.

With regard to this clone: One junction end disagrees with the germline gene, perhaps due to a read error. This CDR3 is CASSLTGVIPGRF. The CDR3 region has the DNA TGTGCCAGTAGTCTTACAGGGGTCATTCCCGGGCGGTTT. The chain has TRBV19 and TRBJ1-4, with TRBD1 matching 7 bases. The length of the CDR3 is 13 residues. Per the germline V gene, CDR1 is LNHDA and CDR2 is SQIVND (reference sequence). The variable domain in full, with the rest retrieved from reference TRBV19 and TRBJ1-4, is DGGITQSPKYLFRKEGQNVTLSCEQNLNHDAMYWYRQDPGQGLRLIYYSQIVNDFQKGDIAEGYSVSREKKESFPLTVTSAQKNPTAFYLCASSLTGVIPGRFGSGTQLSVL.

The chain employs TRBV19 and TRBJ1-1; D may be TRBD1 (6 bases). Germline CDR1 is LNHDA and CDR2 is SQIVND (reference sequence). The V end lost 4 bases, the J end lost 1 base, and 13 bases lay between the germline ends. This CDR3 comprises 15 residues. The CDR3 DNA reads TGTGCCAGTAGTAGCAAACAGGGTGGGAACACTGAAGCTTTCTTT. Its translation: CASSSKQGGNTEAFF. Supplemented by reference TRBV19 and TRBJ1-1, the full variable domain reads DGGITQSPKYLFRKEGQNVTLSCEQNLNHDAMYWYRQDPGQGLRLIYYSQIVNDFQKGDIAEGYSVSREKKESFPLTVTSAQKNPTAFYLCASSSKQGGNTEAFFGQGTRLTVV.

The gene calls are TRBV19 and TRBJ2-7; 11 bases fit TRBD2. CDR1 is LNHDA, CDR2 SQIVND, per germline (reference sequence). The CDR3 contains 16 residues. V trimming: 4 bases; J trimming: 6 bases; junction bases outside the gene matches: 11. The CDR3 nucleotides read TGTGCCAGTAGTACCACTACTAGCGGGAGAAACTCCGAGCAGTACTTC. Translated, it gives CASSTTTSGRNSEQYF.

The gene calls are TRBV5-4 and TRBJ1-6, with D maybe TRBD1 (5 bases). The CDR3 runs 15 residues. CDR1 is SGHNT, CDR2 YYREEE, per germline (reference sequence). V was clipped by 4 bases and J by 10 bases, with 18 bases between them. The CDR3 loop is CASSPGHSVSSPLHF. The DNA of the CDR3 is TGTGCCAGCAGCCCAGGGCACAGCGTATCCTCACCCCTCCACTTT.

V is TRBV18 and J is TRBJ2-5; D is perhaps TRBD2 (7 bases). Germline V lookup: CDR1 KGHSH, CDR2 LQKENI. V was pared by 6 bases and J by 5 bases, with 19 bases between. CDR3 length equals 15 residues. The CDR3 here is CASSFREGDLETQYF. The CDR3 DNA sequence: TGTGCCAGCTCCTTCAGGGAGGGGGACTTGGAGACCCAGTACTTC.

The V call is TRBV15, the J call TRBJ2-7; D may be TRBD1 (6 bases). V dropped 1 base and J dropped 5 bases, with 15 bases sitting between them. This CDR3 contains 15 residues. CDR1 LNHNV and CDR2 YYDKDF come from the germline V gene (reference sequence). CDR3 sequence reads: CATSRGATGFDEQYF. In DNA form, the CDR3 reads TGTGCCACCAGCAGAGGGGCCACAGGGTTCGACGAGCAGTACTTC. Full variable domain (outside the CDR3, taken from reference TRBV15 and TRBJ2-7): DAMVIQNPRYQVTQFGKPVTLSCSQTLNHNVMYWYQQKSSQAPKLLFHYYDKDFNNEADTPDNFQSRRPNTSFCFLDIRSPGLGDTAMYLCATSRGATGFDEQYFGPGTRLTVT.

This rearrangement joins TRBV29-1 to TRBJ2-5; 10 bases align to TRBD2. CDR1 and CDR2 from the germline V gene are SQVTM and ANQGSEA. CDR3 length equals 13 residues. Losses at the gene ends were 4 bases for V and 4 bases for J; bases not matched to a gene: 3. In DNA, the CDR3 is TGCAGCGTTGGCAGCGGGAGGGCAGAGACCCAGTACTTC. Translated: CSVGSGRAETQYF.

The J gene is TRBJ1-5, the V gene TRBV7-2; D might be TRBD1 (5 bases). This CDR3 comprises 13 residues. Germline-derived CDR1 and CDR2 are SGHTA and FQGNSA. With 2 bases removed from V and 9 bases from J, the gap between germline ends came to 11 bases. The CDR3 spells CASSLILGGPQHF. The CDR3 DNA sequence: TGTGCCAGCAGCTTAATCCTCGGGGGGCCCCAGCATTTT.

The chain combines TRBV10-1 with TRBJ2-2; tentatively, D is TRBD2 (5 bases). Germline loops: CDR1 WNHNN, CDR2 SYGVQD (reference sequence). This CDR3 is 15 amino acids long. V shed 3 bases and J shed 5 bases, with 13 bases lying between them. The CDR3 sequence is CASSERRTQTGELFF. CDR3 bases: TGCGCCAGCAGTGAACGACGGACTCAGACCGGGGAGCTGTTTTTT.

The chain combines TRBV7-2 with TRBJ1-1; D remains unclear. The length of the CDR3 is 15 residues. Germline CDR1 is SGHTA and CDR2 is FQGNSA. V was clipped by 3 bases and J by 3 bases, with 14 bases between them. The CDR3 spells CASSLHTGGYTEAFF. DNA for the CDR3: TGTGCCAGCAGCTTGCATACGGGCGGGTACACTGAAGCTTTCTTT.

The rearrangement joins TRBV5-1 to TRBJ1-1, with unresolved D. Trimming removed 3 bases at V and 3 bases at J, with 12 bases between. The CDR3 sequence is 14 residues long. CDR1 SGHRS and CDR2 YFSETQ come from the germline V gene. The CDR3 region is CASSWKIADTEAFF. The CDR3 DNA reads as TGCGCCAGCAGCTGGAAAATCGCGGACACTGAAGCTTTCTTT. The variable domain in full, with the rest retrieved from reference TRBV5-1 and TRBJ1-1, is KAGVTQTPRYLIKTRGQQVTLSCSPISGHRSVSWYQQTPGQGLQFLFEYFSETQRNKGNFPGRFSGRQFSNSRSEMNVSTLELGDSALYLCASSWKIADTEAFFGQGTRLTVV.

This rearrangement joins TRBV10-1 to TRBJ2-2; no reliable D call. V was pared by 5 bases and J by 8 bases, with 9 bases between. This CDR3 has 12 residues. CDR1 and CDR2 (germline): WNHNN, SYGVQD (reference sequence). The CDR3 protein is CASSSTVGELFF. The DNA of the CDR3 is TGCGCCAGCAGTAGTACTGTTGGGGAGCTGTTTTTT.

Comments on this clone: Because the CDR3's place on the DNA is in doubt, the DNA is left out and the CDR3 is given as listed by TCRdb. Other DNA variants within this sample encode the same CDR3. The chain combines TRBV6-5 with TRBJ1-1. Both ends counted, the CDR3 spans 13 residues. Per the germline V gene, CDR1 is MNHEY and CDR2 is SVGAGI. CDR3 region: CASSSSGGTEAFF.

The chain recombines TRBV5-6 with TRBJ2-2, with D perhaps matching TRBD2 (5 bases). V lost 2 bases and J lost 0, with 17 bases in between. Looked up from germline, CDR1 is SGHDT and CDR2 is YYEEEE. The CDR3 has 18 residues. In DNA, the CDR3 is TGTGCCAGCAGCTTACCCGGGGTTGCAGGCCCGAACACCGGGGAGCTGTTTTTT. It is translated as CASSLPGVAGPNTGELFF.

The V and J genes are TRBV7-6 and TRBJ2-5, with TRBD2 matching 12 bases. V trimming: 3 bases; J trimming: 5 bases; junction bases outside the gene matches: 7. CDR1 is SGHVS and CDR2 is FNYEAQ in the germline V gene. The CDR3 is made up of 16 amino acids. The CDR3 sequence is CASSFIRTSGKETQYF. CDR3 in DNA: TGTGCCAGCAGCTTTATTCGGACTAGCGGGAAGGAGACCCAGTACTTC.

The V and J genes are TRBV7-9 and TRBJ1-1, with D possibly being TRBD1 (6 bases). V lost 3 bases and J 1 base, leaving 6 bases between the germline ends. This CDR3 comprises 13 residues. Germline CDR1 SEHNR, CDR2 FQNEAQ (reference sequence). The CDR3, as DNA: TGTGCCAGCAGCTTGGGACAGAACACTGAAGCTTTCTTT. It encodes CASSLGQNTEAFF.

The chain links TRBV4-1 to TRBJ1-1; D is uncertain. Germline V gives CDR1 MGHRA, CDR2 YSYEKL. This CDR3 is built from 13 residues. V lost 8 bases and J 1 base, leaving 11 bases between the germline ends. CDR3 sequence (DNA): TGCGCCAGCCAATCGGGAGGGAACACTGAAGCTTTCTTT. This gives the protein CASQSGGNTEAFF.

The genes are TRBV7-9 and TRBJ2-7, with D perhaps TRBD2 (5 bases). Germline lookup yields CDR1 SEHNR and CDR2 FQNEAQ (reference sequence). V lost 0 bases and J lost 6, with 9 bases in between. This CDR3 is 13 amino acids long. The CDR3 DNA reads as TGTGCCAGCAGCTTAGCCACCGAGGGCGAGCAGTACGTC. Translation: CASSLATEGEQYV.

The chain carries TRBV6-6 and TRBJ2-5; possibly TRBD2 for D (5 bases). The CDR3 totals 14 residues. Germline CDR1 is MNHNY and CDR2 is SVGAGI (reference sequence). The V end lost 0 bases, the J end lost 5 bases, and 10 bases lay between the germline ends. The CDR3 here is CASSYSTGMETQYF. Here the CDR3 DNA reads TGTGCCAGCAGTTACTCCACCGGGATGGAGACCCAGTACTTC.

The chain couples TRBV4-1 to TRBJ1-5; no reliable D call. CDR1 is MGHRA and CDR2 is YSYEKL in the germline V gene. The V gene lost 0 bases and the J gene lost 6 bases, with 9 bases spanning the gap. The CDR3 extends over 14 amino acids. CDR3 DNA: TGCGCCAGCAGCCAAGATGTGGCTCCTCAGCCCCAGCATTTT. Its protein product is CASSQDVAPQPQHF.

CDR3 sequence reads: CASRTGLNTEAFF. The CDR3 DNA is TGTGCCAGCAGGACAGGGTTGAACACTGAAGCTTTCTTT. The J gene is TRBJ1-1, the V gene TRBV2, with 7 nucleotides matching TRBD1. Per the germline V gene, CDR1 is SNHLY and CDR2 is FYNNEI. V lost 6 bases and J lost 0; bases outside the gene matches: 1. CDR3 length equals 13 residues.

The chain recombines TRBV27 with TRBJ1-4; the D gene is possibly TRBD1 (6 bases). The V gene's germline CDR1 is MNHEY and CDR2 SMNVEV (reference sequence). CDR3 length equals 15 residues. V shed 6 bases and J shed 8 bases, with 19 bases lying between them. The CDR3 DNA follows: TGTGCCAGCAGCACCCTAGGGGAGGGGGGGGAAAAACTGTTTTTT. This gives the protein CASSTLGEGGEKLFF.

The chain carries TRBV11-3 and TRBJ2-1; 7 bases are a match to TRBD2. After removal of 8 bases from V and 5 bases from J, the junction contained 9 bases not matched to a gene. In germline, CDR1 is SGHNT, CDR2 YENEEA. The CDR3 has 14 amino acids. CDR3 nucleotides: TGTGCCAGCGGATATAGCGGGCTGAACAATGAGCAGTTCTTC. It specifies CASGYSGLNNEQFF.

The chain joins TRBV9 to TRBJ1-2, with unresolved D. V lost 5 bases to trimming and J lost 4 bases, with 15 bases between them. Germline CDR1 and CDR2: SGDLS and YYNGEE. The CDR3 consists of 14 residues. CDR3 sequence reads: CASRRLIGSYGYTF. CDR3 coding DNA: TGTGCCAGCAGACGCTTAATAGGGAGCTATGGCTACACCTTC. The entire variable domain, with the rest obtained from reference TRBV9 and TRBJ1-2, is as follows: DSGVTQTPKHLITATGQRVTLRCSPRSGDLSVYWYQQSLDQGLQFLIQYYNGEERAKGNILERFSAQQFPDLHSELNLSSLELGDSALYFCASRRLIGSYGYTFGSGTRLTVV.

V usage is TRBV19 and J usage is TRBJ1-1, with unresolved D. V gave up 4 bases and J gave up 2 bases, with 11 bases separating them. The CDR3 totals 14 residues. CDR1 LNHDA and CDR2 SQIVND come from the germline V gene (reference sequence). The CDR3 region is CASSTPGLNTEAFF. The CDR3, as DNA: TGTGCCAGTAGTACGCCGGGGTTAAACACTGAAGCTTTCTTT.

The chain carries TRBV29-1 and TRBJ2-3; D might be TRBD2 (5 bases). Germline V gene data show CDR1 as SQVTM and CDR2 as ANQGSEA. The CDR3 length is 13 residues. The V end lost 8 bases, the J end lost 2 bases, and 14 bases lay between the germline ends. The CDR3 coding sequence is TGCAGCACTACTAGTCCCGTCACAGATACGCAGTATTTT. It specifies CSTTSPVTDTQYF.

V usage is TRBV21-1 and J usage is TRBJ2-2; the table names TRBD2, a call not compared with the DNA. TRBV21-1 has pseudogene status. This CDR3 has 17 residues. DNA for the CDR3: TGTGCCAGCAGCAAAGAGCTCGGGGGTTGGAACACCGGGGAGCTGTTTTTT. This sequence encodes CASSKELGGWNTGELFF.

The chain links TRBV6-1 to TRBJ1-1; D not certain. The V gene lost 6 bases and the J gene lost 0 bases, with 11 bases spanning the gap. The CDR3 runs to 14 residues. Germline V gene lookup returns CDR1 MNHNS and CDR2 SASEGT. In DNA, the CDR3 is TGTGCCAGCAGAGAGGTGGCATTGAACACTGAAGCTTTCTTT. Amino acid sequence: CASREVALNTEAFF.

Here the CDR3 DNA reads TGTGCCAGCAGCCCGGGGACAGGCTCGGTCGGAAACACCATATATTTT. This translates into CASSPGTGSVGNTIYF. The rearrangement uses TRBV7-2 and TRBJ1-3; 8 bases agree with TRBD1. CDR1 SGHTA and CDR2 FQGNSA come from the germline V gene. Trimming took 5 bases from V and 4 from J; bases not matched to a gene: 10. The CDR3 extends over 16 amino acids.

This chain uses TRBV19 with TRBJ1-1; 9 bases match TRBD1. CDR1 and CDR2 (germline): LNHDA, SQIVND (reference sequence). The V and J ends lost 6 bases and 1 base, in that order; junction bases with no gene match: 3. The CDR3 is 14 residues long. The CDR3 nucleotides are TGTGCCAGTAGCTACAGGGGGCCGAACACTGAAGCTTTCTTT. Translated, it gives CASSYRGPNTEAFF.